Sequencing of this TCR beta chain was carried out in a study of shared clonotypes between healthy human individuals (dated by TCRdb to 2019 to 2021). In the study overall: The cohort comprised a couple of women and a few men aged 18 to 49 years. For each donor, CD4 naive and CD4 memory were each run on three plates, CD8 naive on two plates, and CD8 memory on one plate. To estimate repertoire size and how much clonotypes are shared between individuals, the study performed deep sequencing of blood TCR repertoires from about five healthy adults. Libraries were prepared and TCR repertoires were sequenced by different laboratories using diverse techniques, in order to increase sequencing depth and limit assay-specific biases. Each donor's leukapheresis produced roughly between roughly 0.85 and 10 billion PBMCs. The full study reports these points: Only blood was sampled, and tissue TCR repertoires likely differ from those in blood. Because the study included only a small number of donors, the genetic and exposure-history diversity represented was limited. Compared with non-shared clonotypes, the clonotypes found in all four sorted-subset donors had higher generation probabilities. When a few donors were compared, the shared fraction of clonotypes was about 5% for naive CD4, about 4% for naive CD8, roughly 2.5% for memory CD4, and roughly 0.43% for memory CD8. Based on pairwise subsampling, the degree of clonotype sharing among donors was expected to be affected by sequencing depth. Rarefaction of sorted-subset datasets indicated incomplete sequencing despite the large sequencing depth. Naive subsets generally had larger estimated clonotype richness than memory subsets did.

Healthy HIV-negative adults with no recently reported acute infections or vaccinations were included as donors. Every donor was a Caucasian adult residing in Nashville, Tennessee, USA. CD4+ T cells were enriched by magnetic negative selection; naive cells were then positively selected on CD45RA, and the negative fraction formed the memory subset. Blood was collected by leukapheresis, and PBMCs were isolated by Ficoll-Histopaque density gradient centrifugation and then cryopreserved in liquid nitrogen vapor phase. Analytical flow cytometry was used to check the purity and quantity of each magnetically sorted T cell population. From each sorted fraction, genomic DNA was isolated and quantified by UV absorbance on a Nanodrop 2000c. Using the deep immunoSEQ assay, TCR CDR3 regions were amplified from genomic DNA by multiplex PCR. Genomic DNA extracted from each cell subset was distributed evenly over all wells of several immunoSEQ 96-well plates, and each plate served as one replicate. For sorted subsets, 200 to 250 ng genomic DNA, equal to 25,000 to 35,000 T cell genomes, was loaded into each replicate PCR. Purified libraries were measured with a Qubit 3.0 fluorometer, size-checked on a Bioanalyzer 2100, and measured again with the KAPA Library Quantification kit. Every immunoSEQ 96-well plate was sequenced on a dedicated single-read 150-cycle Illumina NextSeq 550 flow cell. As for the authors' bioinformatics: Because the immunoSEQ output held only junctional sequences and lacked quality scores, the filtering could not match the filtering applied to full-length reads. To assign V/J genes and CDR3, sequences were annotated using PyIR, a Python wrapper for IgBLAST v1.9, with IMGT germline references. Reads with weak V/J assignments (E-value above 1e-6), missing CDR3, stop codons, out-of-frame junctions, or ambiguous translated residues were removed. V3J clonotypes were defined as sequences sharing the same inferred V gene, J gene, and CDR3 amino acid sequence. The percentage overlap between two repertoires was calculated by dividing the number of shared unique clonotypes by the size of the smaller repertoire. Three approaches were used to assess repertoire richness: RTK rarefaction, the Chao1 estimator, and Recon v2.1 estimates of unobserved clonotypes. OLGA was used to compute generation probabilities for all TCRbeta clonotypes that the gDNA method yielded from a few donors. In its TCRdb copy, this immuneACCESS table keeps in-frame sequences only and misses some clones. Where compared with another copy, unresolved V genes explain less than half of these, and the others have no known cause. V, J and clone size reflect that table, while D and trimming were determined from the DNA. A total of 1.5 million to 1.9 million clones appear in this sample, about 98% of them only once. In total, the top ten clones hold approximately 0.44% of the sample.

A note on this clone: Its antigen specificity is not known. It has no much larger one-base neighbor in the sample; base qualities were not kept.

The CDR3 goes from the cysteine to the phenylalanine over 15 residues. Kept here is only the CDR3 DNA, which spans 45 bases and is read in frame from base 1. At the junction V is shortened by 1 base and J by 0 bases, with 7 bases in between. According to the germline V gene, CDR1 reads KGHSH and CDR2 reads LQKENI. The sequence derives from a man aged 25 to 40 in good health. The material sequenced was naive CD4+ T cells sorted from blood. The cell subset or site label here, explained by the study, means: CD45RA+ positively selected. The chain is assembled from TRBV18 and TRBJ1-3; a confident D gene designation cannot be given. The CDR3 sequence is CASSPLTVSGNTIYF. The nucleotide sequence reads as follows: TGTGCCAGCTCACCACTAACAGTCTCTGGAAACACCATATATTTT.